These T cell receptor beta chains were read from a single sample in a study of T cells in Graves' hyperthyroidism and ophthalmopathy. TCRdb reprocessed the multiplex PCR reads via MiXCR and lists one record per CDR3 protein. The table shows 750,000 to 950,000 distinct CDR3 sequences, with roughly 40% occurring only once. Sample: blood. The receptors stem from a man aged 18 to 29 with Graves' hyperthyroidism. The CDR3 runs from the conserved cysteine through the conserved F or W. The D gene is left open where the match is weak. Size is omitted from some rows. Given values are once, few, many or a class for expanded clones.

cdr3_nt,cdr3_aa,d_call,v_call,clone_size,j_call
TGTGCCAGCAGCTTGGGACAGGGAGTCGCGTACGAGCAGTACTTC,CASSLGQGVAYEQYF,TRBD1,TRBV11-3,few,TRBJ2-7
TGCAGCGTTCAAAACTGGGGCAATGAAAAATTTTTTTTT,CSVQNWGNEKFFF,-,TRBV29-1,-,TRBJ1-4
TGTGCCAGCAGCTTTAGGACTAGCGGGGGGCTGGAGACCCAGTACTTC,CASSFRTSGGLETQYF,TRBD2,TRBV7-4,-,TRBJ2-5
TGTGCCAGCAGTTTATTACCGTCGGCTCTGGAGACCCAGTACTTC,CASSLLPSALETQYF,-,TRBV28,-,TRBJ2-5
TGCGCCAGCAGTCATCTCGACAGTGATGAAAAACTGTTTTTT,CASSHLDSDEKLFF,-,TRBV4-1,-,TRBJ1-4
TGCAGCGTTGCGTCAGGCGAATGGAACACTGAAGCTTTCTTT,CSVASGEWNTEAFF,-,TRBV29-1,many,TRBJ1-1
TGCGCCAGCAGCCAGGACCCGAAGGGGACGGATGGCTACACCTTC,CASSQDPKGTDGYTF,-,TRBV4-1,-,TRBJ1-2
TGTGCCATCAGTGACAGGGCAAACGGCGAGCAGTACTTC,CAISDRANGEQYF,-,TRBV10-3,many,TRBJ2-7
TGTGCCAGTAGTATAGCTCTGAGTAGCCTGAACACCGGGGAGCTGTTTTTT,CASSIALSSLNTGELFF,-,TRBV19,once,TRBJ2-2
TGTGCCAGCAGTTTAGCGCAGGTCTCCGAGACCGGGGAGCTGTTTTTT,CASSLAQVSETGELFF,-,TRBV12-3/TRBV12-4,once,TRBJ2-2
TGTGCCAGCAGCCAAGATGTGGCGGGTAGCGGGGGTTACTACGAGCAGTACTTC,CASSQDVAGSGGYYEQYF,TRBD2,TRBV5-5,-,TRBJ2-7
TGTGCCAGCAGCTTGGGACAGGAAATATACGAGCAGTACTTC,CASSLGQEIYEQYF,-,TRBV5-5,-,TRBJ2-7
TGTGCCAGCAGCCCCCGGGACAAACAAGAGACCCAGTACTTC,CASSPRDKQETQYF,-,TRBV6-2/TRBV6-3,-,TRBJ2-5
TGTGCCACGCGGTTGTACGAGCAGTACTTC,CATRLYEQYF,-,TRBV25-1,-,TRBJ2-7
TGTGCCAGCAGCTCCCTAGCAAGAGGGATTGGGTATAATTCACCCCTCCACTTT,CASSSLARGIGYNSPLHF,-,TRBV27,few,TRBJ1-6
TGTGCCAGCAGTGTCGGGAGGACGGAGACCCAGTACTTC,CASSVGRTETQYF,TRBD2,TRBV25-1,-,TRBJ2-5
TGTGCCAGCAGCTTGGGACAGGTTCGCGAAAAACTGTTTTTT,CASSLGQVREKLFF,-,TRBV5-8,-,TRBJ1-4
TGCAGCGTTACAGGGAGGGACGAGCAGTACTTC,CSVTGRDEQYF,-,TRBV29-1,many,TRBJ2-7
TGTGCTCCTATTGGGGTGGCTCCCAATTCACCCCTCCACTTT,CAPIGVAPNSPLHF,-,TRBV15,-,TRBJ1-6
TGCAGCGTTGAGGACAGCTGGCGGGGCTACACCTTC,CSVEDSWRGYTF,-,TRBV29-1,-,TRBJ1-2
TGCAGTGCTAGAGATATCGCGGGCTCCTACGAGCAGTACTTC,CSARDIAGSYEQYF,-,TRBV20-1,many,TRBJ2-7
TGCGCCAGCAGCTTGTGGGAGACGGCGGGTCGGGAAAAACTGTTTTTT,CASSLWETAGREKLFF,-,TRBV5-1,-,TRBJ1-4
TGCAGTGCTAGAGATGCGGGAGGAGGGGAGCAGTACTTC,CSARDAGGGEQYF,TRBD2,TRBV20-1,-,TRBJ2-7
TGTGCCATCAGTGAGGGTAGGGGGAGTACTGAAGCTTTCTTT,CAISEGRGSTEAFF,-,TRBV10-3,-,TRBJ1-1